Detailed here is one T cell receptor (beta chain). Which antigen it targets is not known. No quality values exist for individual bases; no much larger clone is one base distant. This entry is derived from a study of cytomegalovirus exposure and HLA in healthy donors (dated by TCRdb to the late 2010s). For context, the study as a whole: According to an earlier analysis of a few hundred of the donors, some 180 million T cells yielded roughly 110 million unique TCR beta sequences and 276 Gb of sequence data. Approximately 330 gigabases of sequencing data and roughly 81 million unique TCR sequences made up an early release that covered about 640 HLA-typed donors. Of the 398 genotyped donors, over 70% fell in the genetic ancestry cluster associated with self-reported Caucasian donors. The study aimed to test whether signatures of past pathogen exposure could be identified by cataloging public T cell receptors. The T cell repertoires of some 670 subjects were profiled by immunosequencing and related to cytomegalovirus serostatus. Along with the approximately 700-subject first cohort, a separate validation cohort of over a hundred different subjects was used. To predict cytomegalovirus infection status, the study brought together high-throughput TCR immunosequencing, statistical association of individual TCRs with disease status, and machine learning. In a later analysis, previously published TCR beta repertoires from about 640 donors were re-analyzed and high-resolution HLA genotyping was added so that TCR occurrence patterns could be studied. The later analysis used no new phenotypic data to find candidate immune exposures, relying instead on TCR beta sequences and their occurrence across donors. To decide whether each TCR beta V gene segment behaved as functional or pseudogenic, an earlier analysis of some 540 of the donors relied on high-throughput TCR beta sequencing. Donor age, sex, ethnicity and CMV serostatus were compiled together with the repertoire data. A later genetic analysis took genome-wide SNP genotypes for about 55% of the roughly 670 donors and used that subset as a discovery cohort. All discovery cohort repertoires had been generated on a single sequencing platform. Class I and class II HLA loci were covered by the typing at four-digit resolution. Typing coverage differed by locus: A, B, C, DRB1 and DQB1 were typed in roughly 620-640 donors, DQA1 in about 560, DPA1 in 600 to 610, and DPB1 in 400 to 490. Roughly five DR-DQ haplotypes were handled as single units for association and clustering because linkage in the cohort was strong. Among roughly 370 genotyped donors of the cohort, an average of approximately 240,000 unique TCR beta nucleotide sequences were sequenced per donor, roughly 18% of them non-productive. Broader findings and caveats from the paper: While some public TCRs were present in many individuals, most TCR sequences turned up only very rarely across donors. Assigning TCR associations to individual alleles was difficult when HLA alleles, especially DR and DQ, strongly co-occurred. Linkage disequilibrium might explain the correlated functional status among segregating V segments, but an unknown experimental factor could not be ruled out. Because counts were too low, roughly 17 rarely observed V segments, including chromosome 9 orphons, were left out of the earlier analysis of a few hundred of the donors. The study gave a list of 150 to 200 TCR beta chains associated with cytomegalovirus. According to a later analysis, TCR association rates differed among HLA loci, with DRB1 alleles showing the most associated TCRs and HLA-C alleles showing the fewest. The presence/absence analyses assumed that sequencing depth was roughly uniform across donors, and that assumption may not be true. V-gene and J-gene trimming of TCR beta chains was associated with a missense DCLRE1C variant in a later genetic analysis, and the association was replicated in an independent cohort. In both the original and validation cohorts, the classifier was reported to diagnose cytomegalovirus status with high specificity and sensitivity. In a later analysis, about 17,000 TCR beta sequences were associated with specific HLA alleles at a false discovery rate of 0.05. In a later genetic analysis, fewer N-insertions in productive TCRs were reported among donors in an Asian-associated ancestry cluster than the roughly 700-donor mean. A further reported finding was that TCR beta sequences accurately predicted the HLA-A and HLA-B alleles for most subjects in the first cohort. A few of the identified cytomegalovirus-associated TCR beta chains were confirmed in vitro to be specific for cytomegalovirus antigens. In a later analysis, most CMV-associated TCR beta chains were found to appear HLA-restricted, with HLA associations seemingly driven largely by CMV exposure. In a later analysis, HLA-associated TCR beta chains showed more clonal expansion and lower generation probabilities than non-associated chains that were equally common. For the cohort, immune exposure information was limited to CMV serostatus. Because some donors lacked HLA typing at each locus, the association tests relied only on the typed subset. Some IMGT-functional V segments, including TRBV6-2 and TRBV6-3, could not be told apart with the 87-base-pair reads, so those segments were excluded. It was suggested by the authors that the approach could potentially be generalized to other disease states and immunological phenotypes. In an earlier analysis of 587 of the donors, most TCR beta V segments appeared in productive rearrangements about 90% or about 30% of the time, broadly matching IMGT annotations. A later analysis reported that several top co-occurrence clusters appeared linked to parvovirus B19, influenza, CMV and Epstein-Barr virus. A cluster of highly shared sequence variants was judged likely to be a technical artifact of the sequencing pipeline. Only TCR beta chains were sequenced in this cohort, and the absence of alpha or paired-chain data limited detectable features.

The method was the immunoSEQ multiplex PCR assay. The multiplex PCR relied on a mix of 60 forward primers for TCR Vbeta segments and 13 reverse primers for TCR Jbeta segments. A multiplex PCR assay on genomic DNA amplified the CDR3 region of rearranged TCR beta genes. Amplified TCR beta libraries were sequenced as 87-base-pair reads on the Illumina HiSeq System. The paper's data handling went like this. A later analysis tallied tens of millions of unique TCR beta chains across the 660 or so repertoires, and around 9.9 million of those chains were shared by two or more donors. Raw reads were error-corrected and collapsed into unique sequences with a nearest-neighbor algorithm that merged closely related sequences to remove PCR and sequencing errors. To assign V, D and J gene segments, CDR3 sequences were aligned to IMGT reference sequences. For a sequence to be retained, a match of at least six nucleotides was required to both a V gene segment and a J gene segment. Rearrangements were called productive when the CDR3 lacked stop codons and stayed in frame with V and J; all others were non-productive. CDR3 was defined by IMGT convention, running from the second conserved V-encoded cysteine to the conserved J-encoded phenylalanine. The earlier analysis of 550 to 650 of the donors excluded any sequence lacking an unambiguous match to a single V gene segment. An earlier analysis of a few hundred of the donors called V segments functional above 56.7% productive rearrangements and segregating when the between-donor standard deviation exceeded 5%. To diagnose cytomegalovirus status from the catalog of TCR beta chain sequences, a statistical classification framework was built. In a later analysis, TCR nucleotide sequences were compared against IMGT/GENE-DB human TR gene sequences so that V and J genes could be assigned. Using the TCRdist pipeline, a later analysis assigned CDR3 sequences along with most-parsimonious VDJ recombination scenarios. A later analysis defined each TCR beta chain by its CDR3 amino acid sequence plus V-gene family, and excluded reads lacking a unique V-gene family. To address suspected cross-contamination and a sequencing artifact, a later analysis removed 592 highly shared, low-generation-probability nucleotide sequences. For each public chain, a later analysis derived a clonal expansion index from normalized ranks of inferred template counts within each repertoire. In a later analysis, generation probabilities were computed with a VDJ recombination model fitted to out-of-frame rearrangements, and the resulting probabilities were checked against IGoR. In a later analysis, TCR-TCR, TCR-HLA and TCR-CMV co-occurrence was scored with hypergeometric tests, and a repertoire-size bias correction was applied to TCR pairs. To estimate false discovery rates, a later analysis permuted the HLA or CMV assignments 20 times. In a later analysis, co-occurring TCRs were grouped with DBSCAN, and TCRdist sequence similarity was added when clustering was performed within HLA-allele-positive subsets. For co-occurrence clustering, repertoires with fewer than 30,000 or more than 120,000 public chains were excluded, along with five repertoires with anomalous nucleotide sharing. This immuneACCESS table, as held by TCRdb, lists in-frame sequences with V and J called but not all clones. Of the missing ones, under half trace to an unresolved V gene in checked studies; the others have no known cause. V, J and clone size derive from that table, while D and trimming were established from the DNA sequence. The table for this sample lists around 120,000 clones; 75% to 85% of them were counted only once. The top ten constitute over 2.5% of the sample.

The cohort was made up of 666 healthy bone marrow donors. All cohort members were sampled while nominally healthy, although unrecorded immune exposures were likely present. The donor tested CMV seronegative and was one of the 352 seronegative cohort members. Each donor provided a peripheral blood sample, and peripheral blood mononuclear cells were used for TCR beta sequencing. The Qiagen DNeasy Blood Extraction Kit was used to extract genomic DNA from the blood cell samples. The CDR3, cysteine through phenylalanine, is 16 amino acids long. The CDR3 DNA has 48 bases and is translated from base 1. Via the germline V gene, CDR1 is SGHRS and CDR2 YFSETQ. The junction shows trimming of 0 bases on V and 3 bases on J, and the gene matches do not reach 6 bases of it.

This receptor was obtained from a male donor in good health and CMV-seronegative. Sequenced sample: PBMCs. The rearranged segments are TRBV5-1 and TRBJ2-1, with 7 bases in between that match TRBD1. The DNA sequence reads TGCGCCAGCAGCTTGGCCGGGACAGCCTACTACAATGAGCAGTTCTTC. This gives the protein CASSLAGTAYYNEQFF.